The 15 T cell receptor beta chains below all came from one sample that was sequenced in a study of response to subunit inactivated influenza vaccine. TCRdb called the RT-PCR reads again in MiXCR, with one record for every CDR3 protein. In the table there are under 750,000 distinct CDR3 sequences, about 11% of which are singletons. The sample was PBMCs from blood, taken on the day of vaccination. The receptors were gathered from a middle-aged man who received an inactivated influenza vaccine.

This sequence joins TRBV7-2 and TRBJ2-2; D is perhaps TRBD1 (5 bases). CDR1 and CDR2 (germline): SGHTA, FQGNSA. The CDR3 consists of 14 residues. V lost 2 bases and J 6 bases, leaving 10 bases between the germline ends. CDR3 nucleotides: TGTGCCAGCAGCTTATATCAGGGATCCGGGGAGCTGTTTTTT. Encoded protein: CASSLYQGSGELFF.

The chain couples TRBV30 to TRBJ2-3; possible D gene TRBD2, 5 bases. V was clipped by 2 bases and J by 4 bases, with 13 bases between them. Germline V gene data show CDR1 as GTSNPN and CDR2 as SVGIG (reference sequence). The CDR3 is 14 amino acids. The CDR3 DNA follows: TGTGCCTGGAGTCGGTTCGGGGTCTCAGATACGCAGTATTTT. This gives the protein CAWSRFGVSDTQYF.

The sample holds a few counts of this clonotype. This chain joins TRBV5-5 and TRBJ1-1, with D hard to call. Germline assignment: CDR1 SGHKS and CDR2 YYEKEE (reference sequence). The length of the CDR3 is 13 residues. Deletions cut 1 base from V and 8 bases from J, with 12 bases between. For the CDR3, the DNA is TGTGCCAGCAGCTTGCGTCGGGAGGGAGAAGCTTTCTTT. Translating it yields CASSLRREGEAFF.

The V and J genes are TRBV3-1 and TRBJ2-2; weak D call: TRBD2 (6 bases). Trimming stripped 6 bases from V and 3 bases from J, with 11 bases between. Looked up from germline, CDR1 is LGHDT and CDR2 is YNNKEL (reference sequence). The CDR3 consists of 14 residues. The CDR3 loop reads CASSTGTHTGELFF. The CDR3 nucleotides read TGTGCCAGCAGTACCGGGACTCACACCGGGGAGCTGTTTTTT.

CDR3 in DNA: TGCAGTGCCATTCTAGCGACCCACACCGGGGAGCTGTTTTTT. This sequence encodes CSAILATHTGELFF. The V gene is TRBV20-1, the J gene TRBJ2-2; D is possibly TRBD2 (6 bases). CDR3 length: 14 residues. V lost 6 bases to trimming and J lost 3 bases, with 14 bases between them. Germline CDR1 is DFQATT and CDR2 is SNEGSKA (reference sequence).

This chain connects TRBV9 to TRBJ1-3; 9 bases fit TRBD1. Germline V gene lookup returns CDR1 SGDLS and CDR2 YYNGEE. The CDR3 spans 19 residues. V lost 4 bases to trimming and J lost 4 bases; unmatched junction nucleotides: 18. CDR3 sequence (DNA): TGTGCCAGCAGCTTTCGGCCCGGGACAGGGCCCGGCGGGGGAAACACCATATATTTT. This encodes CASSFRPGTGPGGGNTIYF.

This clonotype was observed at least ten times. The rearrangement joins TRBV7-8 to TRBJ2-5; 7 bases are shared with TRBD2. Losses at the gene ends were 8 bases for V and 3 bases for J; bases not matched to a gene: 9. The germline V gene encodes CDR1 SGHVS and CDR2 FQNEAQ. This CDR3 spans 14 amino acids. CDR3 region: CASVSRRGEETQYF. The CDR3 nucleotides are TGTGCCAGCGTATCCCGCCGGGGGGAAGAGACCCAGTACTTC.

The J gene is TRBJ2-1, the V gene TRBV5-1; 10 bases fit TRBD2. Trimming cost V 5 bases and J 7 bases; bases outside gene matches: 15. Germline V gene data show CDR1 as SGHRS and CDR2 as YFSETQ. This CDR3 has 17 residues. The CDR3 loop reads CASRYTPGLAWENEQFF. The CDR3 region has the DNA TGCGCCAGCAGGTATACACCGGGACTAGCGTGGGAGAATGAGCAGTTCTTC. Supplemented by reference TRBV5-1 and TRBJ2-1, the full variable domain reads KAGVTQTPRYLIKTRGQQVTLSCSPISGHRSVSWYQQTPGQGLQFLFEYFSETQRNKGNFPGRFSGRQFSNSRSEMNVSTLELGDSALYLCASRYTPGLAWENEQFFGPGTRLTVL.

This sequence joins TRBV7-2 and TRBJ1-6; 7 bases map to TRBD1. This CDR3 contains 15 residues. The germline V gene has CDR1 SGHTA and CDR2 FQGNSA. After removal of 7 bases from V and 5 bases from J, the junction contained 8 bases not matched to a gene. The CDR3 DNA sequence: TGTGCCAGCAAGGAAGCCGGGACAGATAATTCACCCCTCCACTTT. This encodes CASKEAGTDNSPLHF.

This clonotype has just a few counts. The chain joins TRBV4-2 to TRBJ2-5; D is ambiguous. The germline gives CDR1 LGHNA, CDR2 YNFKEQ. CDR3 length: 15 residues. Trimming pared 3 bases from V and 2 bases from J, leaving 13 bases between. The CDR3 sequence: CASSQSWTEQETQYF. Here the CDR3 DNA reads TGTGCCAGCAGCCAGAGTTGGACGGAGCAAGAGACCCAGTACTTC.

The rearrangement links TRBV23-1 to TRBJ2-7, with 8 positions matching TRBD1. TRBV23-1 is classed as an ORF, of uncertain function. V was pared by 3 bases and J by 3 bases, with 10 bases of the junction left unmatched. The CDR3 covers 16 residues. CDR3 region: CASSQNSGGINYEQYF. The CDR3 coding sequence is TGCGCCAGCAGTCAGAATTCAGGGGGCATCAACTACGAGCAGTACTTC.

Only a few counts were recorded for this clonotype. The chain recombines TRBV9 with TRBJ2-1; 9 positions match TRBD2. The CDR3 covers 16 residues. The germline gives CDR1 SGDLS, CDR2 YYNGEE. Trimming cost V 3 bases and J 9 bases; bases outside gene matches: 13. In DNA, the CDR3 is TGTGCCAGCAGCGCTAGCGGAAGCGGGAGGTCGAGTGAGCAGTTCTTC. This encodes CASSASGSGRSSEQFF.

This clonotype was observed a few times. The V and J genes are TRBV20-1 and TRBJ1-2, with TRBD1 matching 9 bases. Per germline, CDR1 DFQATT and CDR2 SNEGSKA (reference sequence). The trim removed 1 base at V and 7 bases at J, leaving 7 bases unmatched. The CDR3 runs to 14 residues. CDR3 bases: TGCAGTGCTAGAGGAGGGACAGGGTCCGGTGGCTACACCTTC. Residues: CSARGGTGSGGYTF.

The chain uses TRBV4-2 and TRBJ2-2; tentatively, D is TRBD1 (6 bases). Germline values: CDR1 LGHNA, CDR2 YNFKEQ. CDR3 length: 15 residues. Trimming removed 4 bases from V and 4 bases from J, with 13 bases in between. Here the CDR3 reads CASSPRTAATGELFF. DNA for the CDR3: TGTGCCAGCAGCCCTAGGACAGCAGCCACCGGGGAGCTGTTTTTT.

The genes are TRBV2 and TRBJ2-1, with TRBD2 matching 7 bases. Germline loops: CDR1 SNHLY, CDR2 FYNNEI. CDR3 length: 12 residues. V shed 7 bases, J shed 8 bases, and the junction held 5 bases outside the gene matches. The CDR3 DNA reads TGTGCCAGCACCCCGGGGGGAGATGAGCAGTTCTTC. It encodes CASTPGGDEQFF.